This TCR beta chain was sequenced during a study of CD8+CD57+ T cells in acquired aplastic anemia. Broader study findings: Patients and healthy controls showed no significant CD8+ Simpson's diversity difference.

Comments on this clonotype: No antigen is known for it. A read error may produce the germline difference seen at one junction end.

This CDR3 region has 13 residues. The germline V gene has CDR1 ENHRY and CDR2 SYGVKD. It was patients with CD8+CD57+ cell expansion by flow cytometry who were chosen for sequencing. CDR3 and TCR beta VDJ profiling relied on genomic DNA as the template. TCRdb passed the reads through MiXCR, listing each CDR3 protein once. The sample lists 400,000 to 600,000 distinct CDR3 sequences; approximately 32% were seen once. The chain carries TRBV10-3 and TRBJ1-6, with a tentative D call TRBD1 (5 bases). The material sequenced was sorted CD4+, CD8+, or CD8+CD57+ T cells (not recorded which) from PBMCs. This sequence was found in a human donor with aplastic anemia. In DNA, the CDR3 is TGTGCCAGCAGTTCCGAGACAGATTCACCCCTCCACTTT. Translation: CASSSETDSPLHF.